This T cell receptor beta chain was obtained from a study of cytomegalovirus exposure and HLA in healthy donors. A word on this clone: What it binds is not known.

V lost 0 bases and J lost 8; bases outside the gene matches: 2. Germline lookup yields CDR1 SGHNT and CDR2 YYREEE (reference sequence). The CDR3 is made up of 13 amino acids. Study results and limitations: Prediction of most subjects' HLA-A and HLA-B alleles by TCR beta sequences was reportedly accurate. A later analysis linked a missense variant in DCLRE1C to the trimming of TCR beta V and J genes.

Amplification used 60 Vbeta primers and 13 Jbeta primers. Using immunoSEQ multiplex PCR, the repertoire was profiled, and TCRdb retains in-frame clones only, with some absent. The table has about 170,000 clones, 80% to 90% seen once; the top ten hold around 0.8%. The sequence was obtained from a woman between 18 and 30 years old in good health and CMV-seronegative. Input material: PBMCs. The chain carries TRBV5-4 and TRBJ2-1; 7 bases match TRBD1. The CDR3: CASSLDRGYEQFF. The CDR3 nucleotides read TGTGCCAGCAGCTTGGACAGGGGATATGAGCAGTTCTTC.